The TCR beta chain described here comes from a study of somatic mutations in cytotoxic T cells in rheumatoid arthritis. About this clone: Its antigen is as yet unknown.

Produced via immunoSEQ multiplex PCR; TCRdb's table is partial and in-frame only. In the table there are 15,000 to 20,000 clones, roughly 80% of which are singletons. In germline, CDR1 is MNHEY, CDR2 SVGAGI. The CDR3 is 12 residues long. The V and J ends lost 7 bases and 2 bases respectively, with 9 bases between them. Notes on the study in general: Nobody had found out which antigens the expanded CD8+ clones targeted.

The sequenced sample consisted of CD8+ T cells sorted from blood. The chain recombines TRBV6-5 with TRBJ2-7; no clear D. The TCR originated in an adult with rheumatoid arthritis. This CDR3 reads CASIGPTYEQYF. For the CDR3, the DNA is TGTGCCAGCATCGGACCCACCTACGAGCAGTACTTC.